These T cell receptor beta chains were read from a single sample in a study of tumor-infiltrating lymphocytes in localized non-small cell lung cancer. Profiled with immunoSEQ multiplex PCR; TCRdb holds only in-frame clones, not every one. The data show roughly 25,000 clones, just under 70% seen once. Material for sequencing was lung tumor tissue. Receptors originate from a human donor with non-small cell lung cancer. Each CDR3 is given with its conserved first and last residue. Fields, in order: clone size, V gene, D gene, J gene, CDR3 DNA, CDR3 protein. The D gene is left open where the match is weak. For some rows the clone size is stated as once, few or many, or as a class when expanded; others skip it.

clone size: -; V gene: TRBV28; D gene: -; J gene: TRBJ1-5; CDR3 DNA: TGTGCCAGCAGTTCGCGTTGGCAGCCCCAGCATTTT; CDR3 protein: CASSSRWQPQHF
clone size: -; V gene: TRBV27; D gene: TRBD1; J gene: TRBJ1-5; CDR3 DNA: TGTGCCAGCAGTTCCCGCCTGACAGGGGGGGGTCAGCCCCAGCATTTT; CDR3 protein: CASSSRLTGGGQPQHF
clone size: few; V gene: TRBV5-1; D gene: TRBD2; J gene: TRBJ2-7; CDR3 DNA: TGCGCCAGCAGCATCTGGGGACTAGGGTACGAGCAGTACTTC; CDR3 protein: CASSIWGLGYEQYF
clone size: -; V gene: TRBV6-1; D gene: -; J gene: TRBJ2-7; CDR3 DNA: TGTGCCAGCACTCCCTTGTCGGGGAATAGGGACGAGCAGTACTTC; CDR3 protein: CASTPLSGNRDEQYF
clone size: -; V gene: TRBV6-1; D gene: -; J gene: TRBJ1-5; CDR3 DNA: TGTGCCAGCAGTAGACACAGGGATCAGCCCCAGCATTTT; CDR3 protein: CASSRHRDQPQHF
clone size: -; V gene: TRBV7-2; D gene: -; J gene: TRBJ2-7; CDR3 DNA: TGTGCCAGCAGCTCTTCGGCGGGCTACGAGCAGTACTTC; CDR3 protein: CASSSSAGYEQYF
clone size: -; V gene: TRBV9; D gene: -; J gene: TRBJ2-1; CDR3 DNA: TGTGCCAGCAGCCAACCTCCCGGGAGCGCCAATGAGCAGTTCTTC; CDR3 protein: CASSQPPGSANEQFF
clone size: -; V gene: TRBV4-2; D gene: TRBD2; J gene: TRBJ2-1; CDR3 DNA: TGTGCCAGCAGCCACGCGGGAGGGCCCAATGAGCAGTTCTTC; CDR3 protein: CASSHAGGPNEQFF
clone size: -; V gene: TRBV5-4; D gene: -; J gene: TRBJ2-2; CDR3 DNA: TGTGCCAGCTCCTCGGGGGGCGGGCTGAACACCGGGGAGCTGTTTTTT; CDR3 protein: CASSSGGGLNTGELFF
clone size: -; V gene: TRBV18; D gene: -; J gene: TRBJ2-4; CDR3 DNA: TGTGCCAGCTCACCACCGACGGGTAACCAACAGTACTTC; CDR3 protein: CASSPPTGNQQYF
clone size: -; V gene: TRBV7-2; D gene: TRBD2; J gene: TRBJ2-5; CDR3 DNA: TGTGCCAGCAGCTTAGCGGGACTAGCGGGATTGGAGACCCAGTACTTC; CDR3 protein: CASSLAGLAGLETQYF
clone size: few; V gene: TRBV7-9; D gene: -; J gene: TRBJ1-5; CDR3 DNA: TGTGCCAGCAGCTTACCGGACTCTGATGGGGGCTATAGCAATCAGCCCCAGCATTTT; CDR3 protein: CASSLPDSDGGYSNQPQHF
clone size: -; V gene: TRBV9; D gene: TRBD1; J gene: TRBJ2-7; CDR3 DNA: TGTGCCAGCAGCGCCTCCCAGGGGGCGTCATCCTACGAGCAGTACTTC; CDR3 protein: CASSASQGASSYEQYF
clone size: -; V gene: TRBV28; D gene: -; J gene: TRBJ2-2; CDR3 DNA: TGTGCCAGCAGTTTTTTTGCGCAGGGCGTCGGGAAAACCGGGGAGCTGTTTTTT; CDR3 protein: CASSFFAQGVGKTGELFF
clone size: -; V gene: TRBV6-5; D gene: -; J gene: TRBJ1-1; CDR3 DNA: TGTGCCAGCAGCAACCCCCGTTTAAACACTGAAGCTTTCTTT; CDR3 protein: CASSNPRLNTEAFF
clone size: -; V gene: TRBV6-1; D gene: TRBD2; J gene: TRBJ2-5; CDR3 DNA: TGTGCCAGCTCGGGGGGGTATGAGACCCAGTACTTC; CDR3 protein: CASSGGYETQYF
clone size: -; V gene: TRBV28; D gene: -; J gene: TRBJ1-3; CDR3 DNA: TGTGCCAGCAGTTCCTTCGGTCGCTCTGGAAACACCATATATTTT; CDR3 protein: CASSSFGRSGNTIYF
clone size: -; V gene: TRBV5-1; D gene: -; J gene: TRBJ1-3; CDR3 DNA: TGCGCCAGCAGCTTACTCCAGAACAGCGAGACTGGAAACACCATATATTTT; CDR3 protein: CASSLLQNSETGNTIYF
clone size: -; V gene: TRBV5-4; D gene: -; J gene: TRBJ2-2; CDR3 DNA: TGTGCCAGCAGCTCCGGAGGGCCAAAGACCGGGGAGCTGTTTTTT; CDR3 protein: CASSSGGPKTGELFF
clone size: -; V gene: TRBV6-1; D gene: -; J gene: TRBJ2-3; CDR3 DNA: TGTGCCAGCAGTGTTCGGGATCCAGATACGCAGTATTTT; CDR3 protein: CASSVRDPDTQYF
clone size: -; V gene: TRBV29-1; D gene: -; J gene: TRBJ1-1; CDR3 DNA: TGCAGCGCTCGTAGGGGGGTTCCTGAAGCTTTCTTT; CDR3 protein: CSARRGVPEAFF
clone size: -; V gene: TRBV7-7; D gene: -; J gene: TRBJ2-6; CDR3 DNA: TGTGCCAGCAGCCCTATATGTAAGTGCACAAGTCGGGCCAACGTCCTGACTTTC; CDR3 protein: CASSPICKCTSRANVLTF
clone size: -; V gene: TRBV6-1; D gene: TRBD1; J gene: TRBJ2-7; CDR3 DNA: TGTGCCACAAACAGGGGGTACGACGAGCAGTACTTC; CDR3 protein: CATNRGYDEQYF
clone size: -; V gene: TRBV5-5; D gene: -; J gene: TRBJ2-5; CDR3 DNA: TGTGCCAGCAGCACAAGTGGGGTATGGGAGACCCAGTACTTC; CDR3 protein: CASSTSGVWETQYF
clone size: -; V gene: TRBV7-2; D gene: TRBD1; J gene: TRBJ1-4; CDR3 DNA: TGTGCCAGCAGCCCTGACAGGGTTAATAATGAAAAACTGTTTTTT; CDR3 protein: CASSPDRVNNEKLFF
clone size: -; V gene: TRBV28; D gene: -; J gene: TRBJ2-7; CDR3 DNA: TGTGCCAGCAGTTCAATGTACGAGCAGTACTTC; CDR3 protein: CASSSMYEQYF
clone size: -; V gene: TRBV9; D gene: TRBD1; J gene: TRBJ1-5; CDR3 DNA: TGTGCCAGCAGCCCCACAGGGGTAGGCGGGGATCAGCCCCAGCATTTT; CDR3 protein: CASSPTGVGGDQPQHF
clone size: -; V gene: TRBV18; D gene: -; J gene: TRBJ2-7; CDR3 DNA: TGTGCCAGCTCACCGGGTTCAGCAGGCGAGCAGTACTTC; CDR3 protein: CASSPGSAGEQYF
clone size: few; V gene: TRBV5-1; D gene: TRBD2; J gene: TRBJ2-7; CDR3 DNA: TGCGCCAGCAGCTTGTTGGCTAGCGGGGCCTACGAGCAGTACTTC; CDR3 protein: CASSLLASGAYEQYF
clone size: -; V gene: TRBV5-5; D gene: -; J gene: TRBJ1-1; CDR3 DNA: TGTGCCAGCAGCATCACAGGGCAAGAAGCTTTCTTT; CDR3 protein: CASSITGQEAFF
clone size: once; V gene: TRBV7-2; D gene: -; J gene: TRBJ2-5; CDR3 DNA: TGTGCCAGCAGCTCCGCCCTAATACAAGAGACCCAGTACTTC; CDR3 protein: CASSSALIQETQYF
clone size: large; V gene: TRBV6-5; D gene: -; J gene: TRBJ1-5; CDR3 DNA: TGTGCCAGCAGTTGGGGTAGCAATCAGCCCCAGCATTTT; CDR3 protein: CASSWGSNQPQHF
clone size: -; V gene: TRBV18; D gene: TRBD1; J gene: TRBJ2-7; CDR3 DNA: TGTGCCAGCTCAGGGACAGGGGGTAACTCCTACGAGCAGTACTTC; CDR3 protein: CASSGTGGNSYEQYF
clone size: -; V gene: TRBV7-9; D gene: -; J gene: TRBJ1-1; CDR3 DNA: TGTGCCAGCAGCTTAACTTGGGGGCTCGGTGAAGCTTTCTTT; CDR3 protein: CASSLTWGLGEAFF
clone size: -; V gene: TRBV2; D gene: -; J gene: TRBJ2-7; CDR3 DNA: TGTGCCAGCAGTGAAGGGACCAGGAGCTACGAGCAGTACTTC; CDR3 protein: CASSEGTRSYEQYF
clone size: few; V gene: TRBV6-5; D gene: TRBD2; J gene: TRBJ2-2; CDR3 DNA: TGTGCCAGCAGTTTGGTAGCGGGAGCCGGGGAGCTGTTTTTT; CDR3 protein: CASSLVAGAGELFF
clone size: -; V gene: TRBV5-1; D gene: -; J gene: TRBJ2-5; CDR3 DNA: TGCGCCAGCAGCCCGTACGAGGGACACCCTGGGGCCCAGTACTTC; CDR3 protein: CASSPYEGHPGAQYF
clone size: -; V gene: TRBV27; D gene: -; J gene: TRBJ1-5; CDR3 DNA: TGTGCCAGCAGTTTATCATCGGGAGCGAGACAGCCCCAGCATTTT; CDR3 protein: CASSLSSGARQPQHF
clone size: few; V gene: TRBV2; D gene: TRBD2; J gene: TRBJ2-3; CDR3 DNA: TGTGCCAGCAATTGGGAGACTAGCGGGAGGGGGGCAGATACGCAGTATTTT; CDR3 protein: CASNWETSGRGADTQYF
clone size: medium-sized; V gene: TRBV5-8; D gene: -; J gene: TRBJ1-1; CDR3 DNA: TGTGCCAGCAGCCCTTGGAAGAGGGGCCTCATGAACACTGAAGCTTTCTTT; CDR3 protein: CASSPWKRGLMNTEAFF
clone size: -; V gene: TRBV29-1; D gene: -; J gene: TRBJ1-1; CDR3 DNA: TGCAGCGTTGAAGAGGGGATTCGCACTGAAGCTTTCTTT; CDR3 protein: CSVEEGIRTEAFF
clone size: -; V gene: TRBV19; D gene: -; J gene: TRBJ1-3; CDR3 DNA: TGTGCCAGTAGTATGGCAGTCGGAAACACCATATATTTT; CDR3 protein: CASSMAVGNTIYF
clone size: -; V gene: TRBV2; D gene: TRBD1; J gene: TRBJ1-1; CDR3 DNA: TGTGCCAGCAGGGTTACAGGGGGAGGCACTGAAGCTTTCTTT; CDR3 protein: CASRVTGGGTEAFF
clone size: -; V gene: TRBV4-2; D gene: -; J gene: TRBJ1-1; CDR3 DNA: TGTGCCAGCAGCCGATCCGCGATGAACACTGAAGCTTTCTTT; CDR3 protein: CASSRSAMNTEAFF
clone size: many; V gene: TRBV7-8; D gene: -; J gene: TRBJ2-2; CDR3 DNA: TGTGCCAGCAGCATATCCGGAGGGGGGACCGGGGAGCTGTTTTTT; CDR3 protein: CASSISGGGTGELFF
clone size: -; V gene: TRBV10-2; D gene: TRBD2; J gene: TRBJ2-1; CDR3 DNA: TGCGCCAGCAGGCGTGGACTAGCGGGGGACAATGAGCAGTTCTTC; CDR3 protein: CASRRGLAGDNEQFF
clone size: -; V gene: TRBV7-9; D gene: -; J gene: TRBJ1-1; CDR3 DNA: TGTGCCAGCAGCTTAGGCAGGGGGAACACTGAAGCTTTCTTT; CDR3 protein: CASSLGRGNTEAFF
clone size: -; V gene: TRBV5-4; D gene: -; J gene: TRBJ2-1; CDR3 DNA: TGTGCCAGCAGCAACTCAAAGGGGTCCTACAATGAGCAGTTCTTC; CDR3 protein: CASSNSKGSYNEQFF
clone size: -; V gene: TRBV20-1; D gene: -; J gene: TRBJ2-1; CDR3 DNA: TGCAGTGCTAGACTGAATGAGCAGTTCTTC; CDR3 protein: CSARLNEQFF
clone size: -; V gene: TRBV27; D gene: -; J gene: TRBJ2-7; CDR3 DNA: TGTGCCAGCAGTTCAACCCCCTACGAGCAGTACTTC; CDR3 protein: CASSSTPYEQYF
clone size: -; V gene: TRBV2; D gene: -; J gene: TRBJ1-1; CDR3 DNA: TGTGCCAGCAGGGGGGGATATGGGGAAGCTTTCTTT; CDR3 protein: CASRGGYGEAFF
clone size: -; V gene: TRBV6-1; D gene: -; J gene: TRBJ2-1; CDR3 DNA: TGTGCCAGCAGTGAAGCGCTTCGGGGGGCAGGGGCCCCGCACGAGCAGTTCTTC; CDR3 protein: CASSEALRGAGAPHEQFF
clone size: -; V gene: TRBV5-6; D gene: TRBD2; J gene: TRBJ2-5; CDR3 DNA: TGTGCCAGCAGCGGACTAGCGGGAGGGCCCCAAGAGACCCAGTACTTC; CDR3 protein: CASSGLAGGPQETQYF
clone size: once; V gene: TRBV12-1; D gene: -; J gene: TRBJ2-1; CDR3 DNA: TGTGCCAGCAGCTATCTCGGCGGACAGGCTGCTAATGAGCAGTTCTTC; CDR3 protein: CASSYLGGQAANEQFF
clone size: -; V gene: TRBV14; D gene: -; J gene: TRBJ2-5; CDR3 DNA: TGTGCCAGCAGCCAAGTTCTGGGGCAAGAGACCCAGTACTTC; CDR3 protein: CASSQVLGQETQYF
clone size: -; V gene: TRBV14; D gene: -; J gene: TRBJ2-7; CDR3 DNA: TGTGCCAGCAGCCGTTCGGGACTGTCAGGATTCTACGAGCAGTACTTC; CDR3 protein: CASSRSGLSGFYEQYF
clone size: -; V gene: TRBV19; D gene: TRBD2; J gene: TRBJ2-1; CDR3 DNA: TGTGCCAGTAGTATTGGAGGACTAGCGGGAGAGATAAATGAGCAGTTCTTC; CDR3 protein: CASSIGGLAGEINEQFF